A selection of T cell receptor beta chains follows, all from one sample in a study of cytomegalovirus exposure and HLA in healthy donors. Sequenced by immunoSEQ multiplex PCR; TCRdb stores in-frame clones only, minus some. The sample consists of 110,000 or so clones, 82% of them appearing once. Sequenced sample: PBMCs. All receptors come from a woman between 18 and 30 years old in good health and CMV-seronegative. Both conserved end residues are part of each CDR3. The D gene is left open where the match is weak. The size of a clone is reported for some rows only, either as once, few or many, or as a class for expanded clones.

J gene,V gene,D gene,clone size,CDR3 DNA,CDR3 protein
TRBJ1-4,TRBV12-5,NA,NA,TGTGCTAGTTCCAAGGAGGCACAGGGTGAGGAAAAACTGTTTTTT,CASSKEAQGEEKLFF
TRBJ1-2,TRBV7-8,NA,few,TGTGCCAGCAGCTTAGGGAGCAGTCAGGGGGGCTACACCTTC,CASSLGSSQGGYTF
TRBJ2-5,TRBV28,TRBD2,NA,TGTGCCAGCAGTTTCCCCTTAGCGGGAGAGCGCCAAGAGACCCAGTACTTC,CASSFPLAGERQETQYF
TRBJ2-3,TRBV4-2,TRBD2,medium-sized,TGTGCCAGCAGCTTTACTAGCGGGGGGGCAGATACGCAGTATTTT,CASSFTSGGADTQYF
TRBJ1-2,TRBV5-4,TRBD1,NA,TGTGCCAGCAGTTCGGGACAGCACACTAACTATGGCTACACCTTC,CASSSGQHTNYGYTF
TRBJ2-1,TRBV7-8,TRBD2,NA,TGTGCCAGCAGCTTAGGGGGACTAGCAAGCTCCTACAATGAGCAGTTCTTC,CASSLGGLASSYNEQFF
TRBJ1-6,TRBV7-2,TRBD1,NA,TGTGCCAGCAGCTTAGGGCGGCAGGGGGACTCACCCCTCCACTTT,CASSLGRQGDSPLHF
TRBJ2-5,TRBV29-1,NA,NA,TGCAGCGTTGAAGAGGTAGAGTACCAAGAGACCCAGTACTTC,CSVEEVEYQETQYF
TRBJ2-5,TRBV6-5,TRBD1,NA,TGTGCCAGCAGTACCGACAGGGGAGGAGAGACCCAGTACTTC,CASSTDRGGETQYF
TRBJ2-2,TRBV28,TRBD2,once,TGTGCCAGCAGTTCCGGACTAGCGGACTACACCGGGGAGCTGTTTTTT,CASSSGLADYTGELFF
TRBJ1-4,TRBV5-8,TRBD1,NA,TGTGCCAGCAGCACACTTGACAGGGGAGGTGAAAAACTGTTTTTT,CASSTLDRGGEKLFF
TRBJ1-6,TRBV7-6,NA,NA,TGTGCCAGTGGCACAGGGAGAGGGGATTCACCCCTCCACTTT,CASGTGRGDSPLHF
TRBJ1-1,TRBV15,TRBD1,NA,TGTGCCACCAGCAGAGATAGTACAGGGGCTGAAGCTTTCTTT,CATSRDSTGAEAFF
TRBJ1-1,TRBV10-3,NA,NA,TGTGCCATCAGGGACACAGGGAGAATTGAAGCTTTCTTT,CAIRDTGRIEAFF
TRBJ1-4,TRBV5-1,TRBD1,NA,TGCGCCAGCAGCTTGTTGGGACAGGGTATTGAAAAACTGTTTTTT,CASSLLGQGIEKLFF
TRBJ2-7,TRBV29-1,TRBD2,NA,TGCAGCGTTCTGACTAGCGGGAGCTACGAGCAGTACTTC,CSVLTSGSYEQYF
TRBJ2-3,TRBV10-3,NA,NA,TGTGCCATCAGTGAGTTTCTCACAGATACGCAGTATTTT,CAISEFLTDTQYF
TRBJ1-5,TRBV6-1,TRBD1,NA,TGTGCCAGCAGGGACAGGGGCAACAATCAGCCCCAGCATTTT,CASRDRGNNQPQHF
TRBJ2-3,TRBV19,NA,NA,TGTGCCAGTAGCCCTTGGGGGGGGCGGGCAGATACGCAGTATTTT,CASSPWGGRADTQYF
TRBJ1-1,TRBV10-1,NA,once,TGCGCCAGCAGCCAACAGGGAAACACTGAAGCTTTCTTT,CASSQQGNTEAFF
TRBJ1-6,TRBV21-1,NA,NA,TGTGCCAGCAGCTCAAACGGGACACTTTATAATTCACCCCTCCACTTT,CASSSNGTLYNSPLHF
TRBJ1-2,TRBV9,NA,NA,TGTGCCAGCAGCGTAGAGGACTTGCACTATGGCTACACCTTC,CASSVEDLHYGYTF
TRBJ1-1,TRBV7-9,TRBD1,NA,TGTGCCAGCATCAAGACAGGGGTGACTGAAGCTTTCTTT,CASIKTGVTEAFF
TRBJ1-1,TRBV28,TRBD1,NA,TGTGCCAGCAGTCCTCCCGGGACAGGGGCTGATGAAGCTTTCTTT,CASSPPGTGADEAFF
TRBJ2-1,TRBV9,TRBD2,once,TGTGCCAGCAGCGTACTAACCGGGACTAGGGATGAGCAGTTCTTC,CASSVLTGTRDEQFF
TRBJ1-6,TRBV10-3,NA,NA,TGTGCCATCAGTGTCTTCGGTACAGAGAATTCACCCCTCCACTTT,CAISVFGTENSPLHF
TRBJ2-5,TRBV19,NA,NA,TGTGCCTCGGGAGCTGGGGCCGGAGAGACCCAGTACTTC,CASGAGAGETQYF
TRBJ2-3,TRBV18,TRBD2,NA,TGTGCCAGCTCACCGGCCGGGACTAGCGTCAATACGCAGTATTTT,CASSPAGTSVNTQYF
TRBJ2-5,TRBV7-9,TRBD2,NA,TGTGCCAGCAGCTCGCCCTTGTCTAGCGGGAGCCCCCAAGAGACCCAGTACTTC,CASSSPLSSGSPQETQYF
TRBJ2-3,TRBV27,NA,few,TGTGCCAGCAGTCCCGCGGTGTTCGCAGATACGCAGTATTTT,CASSPAVFADTQYF
TRBJ1-3,TRBV5-6,NA,NA,TGTGCCAGCAGCTTTGAGGGCCGCCCTGGAAACACCATATATTTT,CASSFEGRPGNTIYF
TRBJ2-1,TRBV6-5,TRBD2,NA,TGTGCCAGCGGGGGGACTAGCGAGGTTTACAATGAGCAGTTCTTC,CASGGTSEVYNEQFF
TRBJ1-2,TRBV6-5,NA,NA,TGTGCCAGCGGACTAAGGGGTGGCTACACCTTC,CASGLRGGYTF
TRBJ1-1,TRBV6-5,NA,NA,TGTGCCAGCAGAAGGCAGGGCAACGGTGAAGCTTTCTTT,CASRRQGNGEAFF
TRBJ2-3,TRBV7-7,TRBD2,NA,TGTGCTAGCAGCTTAACTAGCGCAAGCACAGATACGCAGTATTTT,CASSLTSASTDTQYF
TRBJ1-2,TRBV7-2,TRBD1,once,TGTGCCAGCAGCTTTTTTTTCGGAACAGGGGATGGCTACACCTTC,CASSFFFGTGDGYTF
TRBJ2-7,TRBV19,TRBD1,NA,TGTGCCAGTACCTCCGGGACAGGCTCCTACGAGCAGTACTTC,CASTSGTGSYEQYF
TRBJ1-2,TRBV2,TRBD1,medium-sized,TGTTCCACACCCGGGACAGGGGGAGGCTACACCTTC,CSTPGTGGGYTF
TRBJ1-1,TRBV12-1,NA,NA,TGTGCCAGCAGCCCCCGGGTCGGGAACACTGAAGCTTTCTTT,CASSPRVGNTEAFF
TRBJ2-7,TRBV28,NA,NA,TGTGCCAGCAGTTTATCTCTATCCGCCTACGAGCAGTACTTC,CASSLSLSAYEQYF
TRBJ2-2,TRBV5-1,NA,NA,TGCGCCAGCTCGCGGACAGCCGCGAACACCGGGGAGCTGTTTTTT,CASSRTAANTGELFF
TRBJ1-3,TRBV30,NA,few,TGTGCCTGGTTTGGGGGGTACTCTGGAAACACCATATATTTT,CAWFGGYSGNTIYF
TRBJ1-1,TRBV13,TRBD1,NA,TGTGCCAGCAGCCCAGGGCGGGACAGGGACACTGAAGCTTTCTTT,CASSPGRDRDTEAFF
TRBJ2-1,TRBV7-2,NA,NA,TGTGCCAGCAGCGTCGGGTCATTGGAGTCTGAGCAGTTCTTC,CASSVGSLESEQFF
TRBJ1-1,TRBV5-1,TRBD1,NA,TGCGCCAGCAGCGGGAAACTCCGGGACAGGGAAGCTTTCTTT,CASSGKLRDREAFF
TRBJ2-7,TRBV7-9,NA,NA,TGTGCCAGCAGCTCGAACGCAGCGGGCAAGCGGGAGCAGTACTTC,CASSSNAAGKREQYF
TRBJ1-2,TRBV19,NA,NA,TGTGCCAGTACCGGACTAGAGGGGGGCTACACCTTC,CASTGLEGGYTF
TRBJ1-4,TRBV5-1,TRBD1,once,TGCGCCAGCAGCCGCGGGACAGGGGATCTGACTAATGAAAAACTGTTTTTT,CASSRGTGDLTNEKLFF
TRBJ2-3,TRBV11-2,NA,NA,TGTGCCAGCAGCCAAGACCTGCGGGCAGATACGCAGTATTTT,CASSQDLRADTQYF
TRBJ1-2,TRBV4-1,TRBD1,once,TGCGCCAGCAGCCAGACAGGGGTGTCGGGGTATGGCTACACCTTC,CASSQTGVSGYGYTF
TRBJ1-4,TRBV5-1,TRBD1,NA,TGCGCCAGCAGCCTGATCACAGGGGCAACTAATGAAAAACTGTTTTTT,CASSLITGATNEKLFF
TRBJ1-1,TRBV15,NA,NA,TGTGCCACCAGCAGAGTCGGGAACACTGAAGCTTTCTTT,CATSRVGNTEAFF
TRBJ2-5,TRBV29-1,TRBD2,NA,TGCAGCGTTGAAAAGGGGAGCGGGAGCGACGAGACCCAGTACTTC,CSVEKGSGSDETQYF
TRBJ2-5,TRBV18,TRBD1,NA,TGTGCCAGCTCACCTGGGACAGGCGGTGAGACCCAGTACTTC,CASSPGTGGETQYF
TRBJ2-3,TRBV15,TRBD2,NA,TGTGCCACCAGCAGGGAACACCGACTAGCGGAGATCACAGATACGCAGTATTTT,CATSREHRLAEITDTQYF